This is a list of T cell receptor beta chains from one sample in a study of cytomegalovirus exposure and HLA in healthy donors. Using immunoSEQ multiplex PCR, the repertoire was profiled, and TCRdb retains in-frame clones only, with some absent. The sample includes 75,000 to 80,000 clones, more than 75% of them seen just once. The specimen sequenced was PBMCs. The receptor set was obtained from a male donor in good health and CMV-seropositive. Each CDR3 is given with its conserved first and last residue. Fields, in order: J gene, V gene, D gene, clone size, CDR3 DNA, CDR3 protein. The D gene is left open where the match is weak. Only part of the rows carry a size: once, few, many, or a class if the clone is expanded.

j_gene: TRBJ2-3; v_gene: TRBV4-1; d_gene: TRBD2; abundance: -; CDR3nt: TGCGCCAGCAGCCAAGATCATAGACTAGCGACAGATACGCAGTATTTT; CDR3aa: CASSQDHRLATDTQYF
j_gene: TRBJ1-6; v_gene: TRBV7-8; d_gene: -; abundance: -; CDR3nt: TGTGCCAGCAGCTTAGTCCCCCCAGATTCACCCCTCCACTTT; CDR3aa: CASSLVPPDSPLHF
j_gene: TRBJ2-3; v_gene: TRBV6-5; d_gene: -; abundance: few; CDR3nt: TGTGCCAGCAGCTCAATCCAACGGAGCACAGATACGCAGTATTTT; CDR3aa: CASSSIQRSTDTQYF
j_gene: TRBJ2-4; v_gene: TRBV30; d_gene: -; abundance: -; CDR3nt: TGTGCCTGGAACCTAGGGGTTCTAGCCAAAAACATTCAGTACTTC; CDR3aa: CAWNLGVLAKNIQYF
j_gene: TRBJ1-2; v_gene: TRBV4-3; d_gene: -; abundance: few; CDR3nt: TGCGCCAGCAGCCAAGATTTCGACAGCAACTATGGCTACACCTTC; CDR3aa: CASSQDFDSNYGYTF
j_gene: TRBJ2-1; v_gene: TRBV13; d_gene: TRBD2; abundance: -; CDR3nt: TGTGCCAGCAGCTTAAAGATGGCGGGAGGTTCTCGCAATGAGCAGTTCTTC; CDR3aa: CASSLKMAGGSRNEQFF
j_gene: TRBJ2-7; v_gene: TRBV2; d_gene: -; abundance: -; CDR3nt: TGTGCCAGCAGTGGGGGGCTGTACTACGAGCAGTACTTC; CDR3aa: CASSGGLYYEQYF
j_gene: TRBJ2-7; v_gene: TRBV6-6; d_gene: -; abundance: -; CDR3nt: TGTGCCAGCAGTTCCCGCCAAAGGAGCTCCTACGAGCAGTACTTC; CDR3aa: CASSSRQRSSYEQYF
j_gene: TRBJ2-4; v_gene: TRBV2; d_gene: TRBD2; abundance: -; CDR3nt: TGTGCCAGCAGTTCGGAGGCGGGGGTAGCCAAAAACATTCAGTACTTC; CDR3aa: CASSSEAGVAKNIQYF
j_gene: TRBJ2-7; v_gene: TRBV6-6; d_gene: TRBD1; abundance: -; CDR3nt: TGTGCCAGCAGTAAAGGACAGGGGAGCTCCTACGAGCAGTACTTC; CDR3aa: CASSKGQGSSYEQYF
j_gene: TRBJ1-6; v_gene: TRBV27; d_gene: TRBD1; abundance: -; CDR3nt: TGTGCCAGCAGTTCGCTAACAATGTCGGACAGGGCCCACTTT; CDR3aa: CASSSLTMSDRAHF
j_gene: TRBJ1-2; v_gene: TRBV5-1; d_gene: TRBD1; abundance: -; CDR3nt: TGCGCCAGCAGCTCGTCCCGGGACAGGGTTGGAGGCTACACCTTC; CDR3aa: CASSSSRDRVGGYTF
j_gene: TRBJ1-2; v_gene: TRBV5-4; d_gene: TRBD1; abundance: once; CDR3nt: TGTGCCAGCAGCTCGGGGACAGCGATCTCCTACACCTTC; CDR3aa: CASSSGTAISYTF
j_gene: TRBJ2-5; v_gene: TRBV18; d_gene: TRBD1; abundance: -; CDR3nt: TGTGCCAGCAGCGAGGACAGGGTTGAGACCCAGTACTTC; CDR3aa: CASSEDRVETQYF
j_gene: TRBJ2-3; v_gene: TRBV30; d_gene: TRBD2; abundance: -; CDR3nt: TGTGCCTGGAATAGACTAGCATCGGATACGCAGTATTTT; CDR3aa: CAWNRLASDTQYF
j_gene: TRBJ1-1; v_gene: TRBV11-2; d_gene: -; abundance: once; CDR3nt: TGTGCCAGCAGCTTAGATCAGGTTAACACTGAAGCTTTCTTT; CDR3aa: CASSLDQVNTEAFF
j_gene: TRBJ2-1; v_gene: TRBV7-3; d_gene: -; abundance: -; CDR3nt: TGTGCCAGCAGCTCCCTTTTGGGGGCAAGCTCCTACAATGAGCAGTTCTTC; CDR3aa: CASSSLLGASSYNEQFF
j_gene: TRBJ1-2; v_gene: TRBV27; d_gene: TRBD1; abundance: -; CDR3nt: TGTGCCAGCAGTTTCCGGGACAGAAGCTATGGCTACACCTTC; CDR3aa: CASSFRDRSYGYTF
j_gene: TRBJ2-2; v_gene: TRBV5-1; d_gene: -; abundance: -; CDR3nt: TGCGCCAGCAGCTTGCGGTACACCGGGGAGCTGTTTTTT; CDR3aa: CASSLRYTGELFF
j_gene: TRBJ1-5; v_gene: TRBV7-2; d_gene: -; abundance: -; CDR3nt: TGTGCCAGCAGCTTGAACACGAATCAGCCCCAGCATTTT; CDR3aa: CASSLNTNQPQHF
j_gene: TRBJ1-2; v_gene: TRBV19; d_gene: -; abundance: -; CDR3nt: TGTGCCAGTATTCCCTCGGGAGCTAATTATGGCTACACCTTC; CDR3aa: CASIPSGANYGYTF
j_gene: TRBJ2-7; v_gene: TRBV7-2; d_gene: TRBD2; abundance: few; CDR3nt: TGTGCCAGCAGCTTAGCGTTAGCGGGAGGGCCCCCCAACGAGCAGTACTTC; CDR3aa: CASSLALAGGPPNEQYF
j_gene: TRBJ2-6; v_gene: TRBV11-2; d_gene: -; abundance: -; CDR3nt: TGTGCCAGCAGCTTAAGAGGACAGTTCCTCTCTGGGGCCAACGTCCTGACTTTC; CDR3aa: CASSLRGQFLSGANVLTF
j_gene: TRBJ2-4; v_gene: TRBV19; d_gene: TRBD2; abundance: -; CDR3nt: TGTGCCAGTAGTATAGCGGGAGGGGACAAAAACATTCAGTACTTC; CDR3aa: CASSIAGGDKNIQYF
j_gene: TRBJ1-3; v_gene: TRBV11-2; d_gene: TRBD1; abundance: -; CDR3nt: TGTGCCAGCAGCCCCGACAGGGTTAGTGGAAACACCATATATTTT; CDR3aa: CASSPDRVSGNTIYF
j_gene: TRBJ2-7; v_gene: TRBV7-9; d_gene: -; abundance: -; CDR3nt: TGTTCCAGCAGCCCCTTAGCTGGACAGCATGGAAGGTACGAGCAGTACTTC; CDR3aa: CSSSPLAGQHGRYEQYF
j_gene: TRBJ2-6; v_gene: TRBV5-4; d_gene: -; abundance: few; CDR3nt: TGTGCCAGCAGCCCGGACAGTTACTCTGGGGCCAACGTCCTGACTTTC; CDR3aa: CASSPDSYSGANVLTF
j_gene: TRBJ2-4; v_gene: TRBV7-2; d_gene: -; abundance: -; CDR3nt: TGTGCCAGCAGCTTGATTGCGGGAGCCAAAAACATTCAGTACTTC; CDR3aa: CASSLIAGAKNIQYF
j_gene: TRBJ2-1; v_gene: TRBV7-9; d_gene: TRBD2; abundance: few; CDR3nt: TGTGCCAGCAGCTACACGAGGGAGGGGCCGTCCAATGAGCAGTTCTTC; CDR3aa: CASSYTREGPSNEQFF
j_gene: TRBJ1-1; v_gene: TRBV15; d_gene: -; abundance: -; CDR3nt: TGTGCCACCAGCAGAGAAGCAGGTCTGAACACTGAAGCTTTCTTT; CDR3aa: CATSREAGLNTEAFF
j_gene: TRBJ2-7; v_gene: TRBV2; d_gene: TRBD2; abundance: -; CDR3nt: TGTGCCAGCAGTGAAGTACTAGCGGGCGAGCAGTACTTC; CDR3aa: CASSEVLAGEQYF
j_gene: TRBJ1-2; v_gene: TRBV15; d_gene: -; abundance: -; CDR3nt: TGTGCCACCAGCAGAGATTTGAAAACAGGAGGGTATGGCTACACCTTC; CDR3aa: CATSRDLKTGGYGYTF
j_gene: TRBJ1-1; v_gene: TRBV7-3; d_gene: -; abundance: few; CDR3nt: TGTGCCAGCAGTCCTACAGTCGGGAGTCACACTGAAGCTTTCTTT; CDR3aa: CASSPTVGSHTEAFF
j_gene: TRBJ1-5; v_gene: TRBV19; d_gene: TRBD1; abundance: -; CDR3nt: TGTGCCAGTAGTCCCCGGACAGGCCGCAATCAGCCCCAGCATTTT; CDR3aa: CASSPRTGRNQPQHF
j_gene: TRBJ2-1; v_gene: TRBV5-6; d_gene: -; abundance: -; CDR3nt: TGTGCCAGCGAGCCTCAGCCTGAAGTTTGGCGCGGGGTATCCAATGAGCAGTTCTTC; CDR3aa: CASEPQPEVWRGVSNEQFF
j_gene: TRBJ1-5; v_gene: TRBV4-3; d_gene: -; abundance: -; CDR3nt: TGCGCCAGCAGCCAAGACAGGGGAATCAATCAGCCCCAGCATTTT; CDR3aa: CASSQDRGINQPQHF
j_gene: TRBJ2-3; v_gene: TRBV10-3; d_gene: -; abundance: -; CDR3nt: TGTGCCATCAACAAGAGGGGGGGCGCAGATACGCAGTATTTT; CDR3aa: CAINKRGGADTQYF
j_gene: TRBJ2-1; v_gene: TRBV13; d_gene: TRBD2; abundance: few; CDR3nt: TGTGCCAGCAGCTTAGGGGGATCGGGACTACCTGAGCAGTTCTTC; CDR3aa: CASSLGGSGLPEQFF
j_gene: TRBJ2-7; v_gene: TRBV28; d_gene: -; abundance: few; CDR3nt: TGTGCCAGCAGTTTATCCCCCTGGACAGTTCTCCAGAGCTCCTACGAGCAGTACTTC; CDR3aa: CASSLSPWTVLQSSYEQYF
j_gene: TRBJ1-2; v_gene: TRBV7-9; d_gene: -; abundance: -; CDR3nt: TGTGCCAGCAGCTTAGGTGGGGACTCTCGTGGCTACACCTTC; CDR3aa: CASSLGGDSRGYTF
j_gene: TRBJ2-3; v_gene: TRBV14; d_gene: -; abundance: -; CDR3nt: TGTGCCAGCAGCCGGTCTGCCGGATGGGGGCACACAGATACGCAGTATTTT; CDR3aa: CASSRSAGWGHTDTQYF